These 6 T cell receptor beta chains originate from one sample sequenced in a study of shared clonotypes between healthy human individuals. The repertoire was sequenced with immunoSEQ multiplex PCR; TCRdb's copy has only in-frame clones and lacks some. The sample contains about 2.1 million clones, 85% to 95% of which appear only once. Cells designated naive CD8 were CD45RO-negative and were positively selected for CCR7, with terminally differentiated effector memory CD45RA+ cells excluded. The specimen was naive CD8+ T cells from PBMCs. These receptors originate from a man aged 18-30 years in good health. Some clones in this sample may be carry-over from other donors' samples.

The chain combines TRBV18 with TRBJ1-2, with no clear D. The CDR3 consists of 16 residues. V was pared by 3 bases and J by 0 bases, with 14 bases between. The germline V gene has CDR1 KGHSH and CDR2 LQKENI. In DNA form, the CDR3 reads TGTGCCAGCTCACCGGCCCGGGGTACCACTAACTATGGCTACACCTTC. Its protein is CASSPARGTTNYGYTF.

CDR3 residues: CAIVNGQGDTF. The CDR3 nucleotides are TGTGCCATCGTCAATGGGCAGGGCGACACCTTC. The V and J genes are TRBV7-9 and TRBJ1-2; tentative D call: TRBD1 (5 bases). V lost 10 bases, J lost 12 bases, and 18 bases lay in between. Germline CDR1 reads SEHNR; CDR2 reads FQNEAQ (reference sequence). This CDR3 is built from 11 residues. Combining the CDR3 with reference TRBV7-9 and TRBJ1-2 gives the whole variable domain DTGVSQNPRHKITKRGQNVTFRCDPISEHNRLYWYRQTLGQGPEFLTYFQNEAQLEKSRLLSDRFSAERPKGSFSTLEIQRTEQGDSAMYLCAIVNGQGDTFGSGTRLTVV.

CDR3 in DNA: TGCAGCGTTGTGGGGATGACAGGGCCCCAGCATTTT. Its protein product is CSVVGMTGPQHF. The chain links TRBV29-1 to TRBJ1-5; D is possibly TRBD1 (6 bases). From germline, CDR1 is SQVTM and CDR2 ANQGSEA. V gave up 4 bases and J gave up 9 bases, with 13 bases separating them. This CDR3 is built from 12 residues. Full variable domain (outside the CDR3, taken from reference TRBV29-1 and TRBJ1-5): SAVISQKPSRDICQRGTSLTIQCQVDSQVTMMFWYRQQPGQSLTLIATANQGSEATYESGFVIDKFPISRPNLTFSTLTVSNMSPEDSSIYLCSVVGMTGPQHFGDGTRLSIL.

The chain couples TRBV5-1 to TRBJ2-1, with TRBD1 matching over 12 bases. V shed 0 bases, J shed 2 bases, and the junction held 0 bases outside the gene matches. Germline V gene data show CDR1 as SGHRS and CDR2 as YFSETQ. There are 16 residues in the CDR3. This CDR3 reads CASSLGDRGPYNEQFF. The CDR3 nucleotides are TGCGCCAGCAGCTTGGGGGACAGGGGGCCCTACAATGAGCAGTTCTTC.

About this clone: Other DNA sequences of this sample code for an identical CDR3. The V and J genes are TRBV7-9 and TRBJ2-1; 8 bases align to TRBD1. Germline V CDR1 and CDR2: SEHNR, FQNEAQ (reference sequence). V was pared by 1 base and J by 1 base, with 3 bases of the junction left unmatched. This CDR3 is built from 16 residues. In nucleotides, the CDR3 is TGTGCCAGCAGCTTAGGACAGGGGACTTCCTACAATGAGCAGTTCTTC. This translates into CASSLGQGTSYNEQFF.

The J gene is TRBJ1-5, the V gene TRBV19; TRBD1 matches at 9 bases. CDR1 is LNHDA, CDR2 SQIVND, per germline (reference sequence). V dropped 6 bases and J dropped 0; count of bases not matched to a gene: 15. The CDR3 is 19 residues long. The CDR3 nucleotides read TGTGCCAGTAGCGAAGGCCCCGGACAGGGGATGAATAGCAATCAGCCCCAGCATTTT. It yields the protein CASSEGPGQGMNSNQPQHF.